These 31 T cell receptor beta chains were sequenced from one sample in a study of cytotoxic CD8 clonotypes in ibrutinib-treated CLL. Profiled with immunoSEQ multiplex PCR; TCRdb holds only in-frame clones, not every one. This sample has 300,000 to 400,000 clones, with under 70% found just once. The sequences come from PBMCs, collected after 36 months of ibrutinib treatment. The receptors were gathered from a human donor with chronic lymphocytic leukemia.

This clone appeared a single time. CDR3 DNA: TGTGCCAGCAGTAGTTCAGAGACCCAGTACTTC. This encodes CASSSSETQYF. The rearrangement joins TRBV11-2 to TRBJ2-5; D unclear. Trimming left V 6 bases short and J 4 bases short, with 6 bases between. The CDR3 spans 11 residues. Germline loops: CDR1 SGHAT, CDR2 FQNNGV.

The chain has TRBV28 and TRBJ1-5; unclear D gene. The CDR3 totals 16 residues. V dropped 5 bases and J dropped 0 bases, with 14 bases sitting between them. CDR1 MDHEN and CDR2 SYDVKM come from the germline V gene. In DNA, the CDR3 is TGTGCCAGCAGTCCACGACATGGGTCTAGCAATCAGCCCCAGCATTTT. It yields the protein CASSPRHGSSNQPQHF.

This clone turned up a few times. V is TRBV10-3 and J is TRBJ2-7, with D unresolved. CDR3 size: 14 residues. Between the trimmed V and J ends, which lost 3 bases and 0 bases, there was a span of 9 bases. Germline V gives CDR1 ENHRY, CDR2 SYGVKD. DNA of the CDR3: TGTGCCATCAGTGATAAGGGTTCCTCCTACGAGCAGTACTTC. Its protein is CAISDKGSSYEQYF.

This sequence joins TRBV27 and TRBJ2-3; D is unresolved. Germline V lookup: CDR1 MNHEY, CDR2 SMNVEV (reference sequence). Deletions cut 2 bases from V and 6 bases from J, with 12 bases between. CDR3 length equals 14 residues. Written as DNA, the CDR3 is TGTGCCAGCAGTTTAGTGTCCGGTGGGGATACGCAGTATTTT. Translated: CASSLVSGGDTQYF.

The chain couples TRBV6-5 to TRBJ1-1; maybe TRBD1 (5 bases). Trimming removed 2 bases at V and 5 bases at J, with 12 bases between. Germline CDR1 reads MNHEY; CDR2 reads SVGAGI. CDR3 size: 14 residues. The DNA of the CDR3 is TGTGCCAGCAGTTACGGACAAATCGAGACTGAAGCTTTCTTT. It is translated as CASSYGQIETEAFF.

This CDR3 reads CASSPGPPSHYGYTF. CDR3 nucleotide sequence: TGTGCCAGCAGCCCCGGGCCCCCATCCCACTATGGCTACACCTTC. The genes are TRBV7-2 and TRBJ1-2; D unclear. Between the trimmed V and J ends, which lost 5 bases and 3 bases, there was a span of 16 bases. The CDR3 is 15 residues long. Per the germline V gene, CDR1 is SGHTA and CDR2 is FQGNSA.

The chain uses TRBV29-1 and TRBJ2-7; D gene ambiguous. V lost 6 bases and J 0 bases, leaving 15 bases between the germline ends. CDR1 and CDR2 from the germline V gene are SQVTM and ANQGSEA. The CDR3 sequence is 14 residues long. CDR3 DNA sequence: TGCAGCGTCCGAACAGCTACCATCTCCTACGAGCAGTACTTC. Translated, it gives CSVRTATISYEQYF.

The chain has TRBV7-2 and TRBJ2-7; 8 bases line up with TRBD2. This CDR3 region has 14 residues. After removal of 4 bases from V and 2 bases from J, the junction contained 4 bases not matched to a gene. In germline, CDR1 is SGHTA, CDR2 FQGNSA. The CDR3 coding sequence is TGTGCCAGCAGCTCGGGACTAGTCCCCTACGAGCAGTACTTC. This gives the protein CASSSGLVPYEQYF. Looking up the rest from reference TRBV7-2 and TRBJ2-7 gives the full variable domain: GAGVSQSPSNKVTEKGKDVELRCDPISGHTALYWYRQSLGQGLEFLIYFQGNSAPDKSGLPSDRFSAERTGGSVSTLTIQRTQQEDSAVYLCASSSGLVPYEQYFGPGTRLTVT.

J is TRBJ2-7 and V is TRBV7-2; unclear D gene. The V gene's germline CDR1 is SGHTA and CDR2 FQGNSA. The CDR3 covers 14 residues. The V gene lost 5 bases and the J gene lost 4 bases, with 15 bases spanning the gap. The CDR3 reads CASSTDPLGYEQYF. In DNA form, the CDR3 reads TGTGCCAGCAGCACTGACCCGTTGGGGTACGAGCAGTACTTC.

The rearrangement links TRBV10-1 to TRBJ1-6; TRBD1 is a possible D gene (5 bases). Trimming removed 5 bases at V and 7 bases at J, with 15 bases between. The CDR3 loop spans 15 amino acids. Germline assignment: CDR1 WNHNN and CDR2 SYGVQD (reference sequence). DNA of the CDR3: TGCGCCAGCAGTCGGGACGGCCAGCCCAATTCACCCCTCCACTTT. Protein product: CASSRDGQPNSPLHF.

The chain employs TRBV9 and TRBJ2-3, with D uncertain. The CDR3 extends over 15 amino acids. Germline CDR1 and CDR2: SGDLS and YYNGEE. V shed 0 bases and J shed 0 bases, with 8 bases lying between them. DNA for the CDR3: TGTGCCAGCAGCGTAGTCTCCAGAAGCACAGATACGCAGTATTTT. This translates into CASSVVSRSTDTQYF.

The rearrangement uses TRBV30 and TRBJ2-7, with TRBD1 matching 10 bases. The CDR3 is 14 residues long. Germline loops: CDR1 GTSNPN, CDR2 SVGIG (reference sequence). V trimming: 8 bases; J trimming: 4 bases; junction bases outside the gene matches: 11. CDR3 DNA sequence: TGTGCCACTAGGGGGGGACAGGGGAGTTACGAGCAGTACTTC. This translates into CATRGGQGSYEQYF.

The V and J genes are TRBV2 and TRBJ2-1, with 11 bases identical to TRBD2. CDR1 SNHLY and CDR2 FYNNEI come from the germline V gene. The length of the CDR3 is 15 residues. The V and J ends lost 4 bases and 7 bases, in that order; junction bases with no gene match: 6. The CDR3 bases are TGTGCCAGCAGTGTAGCGGGGGGGCCGGGTAATGAGCAGTTCTTC. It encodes CASSVAGGPGNEQFF.

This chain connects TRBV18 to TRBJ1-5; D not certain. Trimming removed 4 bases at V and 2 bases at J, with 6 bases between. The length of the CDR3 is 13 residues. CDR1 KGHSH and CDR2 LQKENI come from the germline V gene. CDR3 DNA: TGTGCCAGCTCACGGACGGGCAATCAGCCCCAGCATTTT. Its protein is CASSRTGNQPQHF.

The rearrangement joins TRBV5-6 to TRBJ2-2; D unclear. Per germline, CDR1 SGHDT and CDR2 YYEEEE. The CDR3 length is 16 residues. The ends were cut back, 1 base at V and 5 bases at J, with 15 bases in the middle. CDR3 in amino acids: CASSLSSMVGTGELFF. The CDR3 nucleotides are TGTGCCAGCAGCTTGTCCTCAATGGTGGGGACCGGGGAGCTGTTTTTT.

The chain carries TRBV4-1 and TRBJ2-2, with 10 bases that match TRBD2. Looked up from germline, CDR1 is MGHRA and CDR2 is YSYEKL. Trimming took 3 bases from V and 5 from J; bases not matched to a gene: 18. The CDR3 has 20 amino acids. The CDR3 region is CASSQRLAGLIVFGTGELFF. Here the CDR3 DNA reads TGCGCCAGCAGCCAGAGACTAGCGGGTTTAATCGTATTTGGGACCGGGGAGCTGTTTTTT.

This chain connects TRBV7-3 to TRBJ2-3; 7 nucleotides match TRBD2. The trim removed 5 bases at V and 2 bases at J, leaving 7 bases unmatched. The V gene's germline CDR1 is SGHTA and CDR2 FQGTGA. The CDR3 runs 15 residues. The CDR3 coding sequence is TGTGCCAGCAGCCTCGGACTAGGGATCACAGATACGCAGTATTTT. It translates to CASSLGLGITDTQYF.

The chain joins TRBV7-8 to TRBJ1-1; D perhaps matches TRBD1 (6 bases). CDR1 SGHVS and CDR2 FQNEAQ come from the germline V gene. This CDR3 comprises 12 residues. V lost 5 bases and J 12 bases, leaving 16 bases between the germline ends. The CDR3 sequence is CASSNDRWGTFF. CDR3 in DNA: TGTGCCAGCAGCAATGACAGGTGGGGGACTTTCTTT.

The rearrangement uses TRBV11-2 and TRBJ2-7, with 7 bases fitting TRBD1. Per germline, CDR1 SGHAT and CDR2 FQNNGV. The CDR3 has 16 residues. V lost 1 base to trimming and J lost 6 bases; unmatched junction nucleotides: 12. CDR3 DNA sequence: TGTGCCAGCAGCTTAGCAGTTTTGTTACAGGGGAGCGAGCAGTACTTC. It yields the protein CASSLAVLLQGSEQYF.

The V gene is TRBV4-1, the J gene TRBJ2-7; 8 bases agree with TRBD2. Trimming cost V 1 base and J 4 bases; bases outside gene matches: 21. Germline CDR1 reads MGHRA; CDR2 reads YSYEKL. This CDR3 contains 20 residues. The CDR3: CASSQGKGRDMVLAGYEQYF. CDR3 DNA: TGCGCCAGCAGCCAAGGGAAAGGCCGGGACATGGTCTTAGCGGGGTACGAGCAGTACTTC.

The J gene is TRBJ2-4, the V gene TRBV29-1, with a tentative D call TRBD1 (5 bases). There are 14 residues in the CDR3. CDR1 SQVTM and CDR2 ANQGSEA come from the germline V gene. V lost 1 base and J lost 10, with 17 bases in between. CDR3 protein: CSVEGFWGVGIQYF. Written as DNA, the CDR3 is TGCAGCGTTGAAGGGTTCTGGGGCGTTGGTATTCAGTACTTC.

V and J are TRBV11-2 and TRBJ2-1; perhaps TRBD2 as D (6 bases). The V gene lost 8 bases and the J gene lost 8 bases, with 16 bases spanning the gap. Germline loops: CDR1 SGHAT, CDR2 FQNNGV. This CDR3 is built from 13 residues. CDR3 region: CASWDSDLDEQFF. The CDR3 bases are TGTGCCAGCTGGGACTCCGACCTGGATGAGCAGTTCTTC.

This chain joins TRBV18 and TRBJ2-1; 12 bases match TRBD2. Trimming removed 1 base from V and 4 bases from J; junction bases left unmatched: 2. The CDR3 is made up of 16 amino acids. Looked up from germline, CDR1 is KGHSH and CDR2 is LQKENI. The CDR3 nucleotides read TGTGCCAGCTCACCACGGGGACTAGCGGGTTACAATGAGCAGTTCTTC. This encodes CASSPRGLAGYNEQFF.

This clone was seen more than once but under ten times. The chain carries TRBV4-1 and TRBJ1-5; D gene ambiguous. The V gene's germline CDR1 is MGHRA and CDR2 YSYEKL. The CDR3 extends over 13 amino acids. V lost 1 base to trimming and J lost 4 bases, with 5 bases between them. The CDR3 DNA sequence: TGCGCCAGCAGCCAAGGGAATAATCAGCCCCAGCATTTT. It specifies CASSQGNNQPQHF.

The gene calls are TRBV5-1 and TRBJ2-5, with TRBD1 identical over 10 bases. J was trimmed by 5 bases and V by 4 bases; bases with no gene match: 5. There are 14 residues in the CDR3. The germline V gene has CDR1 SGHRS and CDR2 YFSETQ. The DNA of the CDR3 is TGCGCCAGCAGCCCGGGACAGGGGCGGGAGACCCAGTACTTC. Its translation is CASSPGQGRETQYF. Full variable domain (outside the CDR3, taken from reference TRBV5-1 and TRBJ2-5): KAGVTQTPRYLIKTRGQQVTLSCSPISGHRSVSWYQQTPGQGLQFLFEYFSETQRNKGNFPGRFSGRQFSNSRSEMNVSTLELGDSALYLCASSPGQGRETQYFGPGTRLLVL.

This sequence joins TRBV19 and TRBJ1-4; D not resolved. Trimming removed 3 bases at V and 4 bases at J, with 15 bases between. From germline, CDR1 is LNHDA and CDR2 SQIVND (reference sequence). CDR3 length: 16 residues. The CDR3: CASSIGNSNGNEKLFF. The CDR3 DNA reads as TGTGCCAGTAGTATTGGGAACAGCAACGGTAATGAAAAACTGTTTTTT.

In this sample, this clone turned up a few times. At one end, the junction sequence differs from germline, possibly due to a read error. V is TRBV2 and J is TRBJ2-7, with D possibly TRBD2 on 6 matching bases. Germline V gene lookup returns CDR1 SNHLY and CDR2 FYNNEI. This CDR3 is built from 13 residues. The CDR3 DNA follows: TGTGCCAGCGGTGAGCGGGCCCCCTACGAGCAGTACTTC. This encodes CASGERAPYEQYF.

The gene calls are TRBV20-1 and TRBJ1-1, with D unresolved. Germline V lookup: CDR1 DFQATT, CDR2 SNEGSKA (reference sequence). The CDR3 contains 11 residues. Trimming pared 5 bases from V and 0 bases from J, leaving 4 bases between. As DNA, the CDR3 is TGCAGTGCTCCTTTGAACACTGAAGCTTTCTTT. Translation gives CSAPLNTEAFF.

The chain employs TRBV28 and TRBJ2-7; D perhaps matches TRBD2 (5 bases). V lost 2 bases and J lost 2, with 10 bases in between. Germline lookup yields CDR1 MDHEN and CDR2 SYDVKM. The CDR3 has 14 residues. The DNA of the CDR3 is TGTGCCAGCAGTTTAGTTAGCGACGCCTACGAGCAGTACTTC. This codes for CASSLVSDAYEQYF.

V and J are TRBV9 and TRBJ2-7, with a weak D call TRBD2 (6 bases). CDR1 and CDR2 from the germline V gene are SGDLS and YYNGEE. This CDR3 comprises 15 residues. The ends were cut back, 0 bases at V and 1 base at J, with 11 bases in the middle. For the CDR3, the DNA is TGTGCCAGCAGCGTAGGTGCGGGATATTCCTACGAGCAGTACTTC. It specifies CASSVGAGYSYEQYF.

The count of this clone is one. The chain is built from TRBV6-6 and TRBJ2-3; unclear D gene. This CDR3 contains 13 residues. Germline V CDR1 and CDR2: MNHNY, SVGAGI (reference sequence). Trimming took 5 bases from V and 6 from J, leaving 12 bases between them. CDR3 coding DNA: TGTGCCAGCAGTCCGTGGCGGTTCGATACGCAGTATTTT. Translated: CASSPWRFDTQYF.